The 29 T cell receptor beta chains in this list originate from one sample, sequenced in a study of blood T cell repertoires in COVID-19 (TCRdb year 2020). Libraries were constructed by the immunoSEQ multiplex PCR assay. Held by TCRdb, this immuneACCESS table contains in-frame sequences only and omits some clones. Under half of the omission traces to an unresolved V gene where checked; the cause of the rest is unknown. In this sample the table shows 200,000 to 250,000 clones, around four fifths of which occur a single time. The top ten hold about 2.5% of the sample. The sample taken for sequencing was peripheral blood. The receptor set was obtained from a woman in her seventies with active or convalescent COVID-19.

This clone was counted a single time. The genes are TRBV13 and TRBJ1-2; D unclear. CDR3 length: 12 amino acids. V was trimmed by 1 base and J by 4 bases, leaving 4 bases between them. Germline CDR1 PRHDT, CDR2 FYEKMQ (reference sequence). DNA for the CDR3: TGTGCCAGCAGCTTAGAGCGCTATGGCTACACCTTC. Protein: CASSLERYGYTF.

The chain is built from TRBV4-2 and TRBJ2-3; 9 bases are a match to TRBD2. Germline V lookup: CDR1 LGHNA, CDR2 YNFKEQ. The CDR3 contains 16 residues. V trimming: 3 bases; J trimming: 1 base; junction bases outside the gene matches: 5. CDR3 bases: TGTGCCAGCAGCCAGACTAGCGGCCTTGGCACAGATACGCAGTATTTT. Its translation: CASSQTSGLGTDTQYF.

V usage is TRBV2 and J usage is TRBJ2-3; 12 nucleotides align to TRBD2. Germline trimming cut 8 bases from V and 9 bases from J; bases unmatched to any gene: 9. Germline CDR1 is SNHLY and CDR2 is FYNNEI. The length of the CDR3 is 14 residues. This CDR3 reads CASESLAGGLTQYF. The DNA for the CDR3 is TGTGCCAGCGAGTCTCTAGCGGGGGGGTTAACGCAGTATTTT.

This clone was found once. J is TRBJ2-2 and V is TRBV5-4; maybe TRBD1 (7 bases). The V gene lost 10 bases and the J gene lost 4 bases, with 14 bases spanning the gap. The CDR3 is 13 amino acids. Germline CDR1 is SGHNT and CDR2 is YYREEE (reference sequence). CDR3 DNA: TGTGCCCCGGGGGACAGTTTCACCGGGGAGCTGTTTTTT. This encodes CAPGDSFTGELFF.

V gene TRBV19 combines with J gene TRBJ2-1, with TRBD2 matching 15 bases. The V and J ends lost 5 bases and 0 bases, in that order; junction bases with no gene match: 5. Germline V lookup: CDR1 LNHDA, CDR2 SQIVND (reference sequence). The CDR3 runs to 18 residues. In DNA, the CDR3 is TGTGCCAGTAGTGTGGGACTAGCGGGGGGAAGCTCCTACAATGAGCAGTTCTTC. It yields the protein CASSVGLAGGSSYNEQFF.

This sequence joins TRBV7-2 and TRBJ1-3; no firm D call. This CDR3 region has 14 residues. V dropped 3 bases and J dropped 4 bases, with 10 bases sitting between them. Germline V gene sequence: CDR1 SGHTA, CDR2 FQGNSA. The CDR3 loop is CASSLAVSGNTIYF. DNA of the CDR3: TGTGCCAGCAGCTTGGCTGTGTCGGGAAACACCATATATTTT.

V usage is TRBV11-2 and J usage is TRBJ2-5; unclear D gene. The CDR3 has 13 amino acids. Germline lookup yields CDR1 SGHAT and CDR2 FQNNGV. The ends were cut back, 0 bases at V and 7 bases at J, with 9 bases in the middle. The CDR3 protein is CASSLDETGTQYF. The CDR3 nucleotides read TGTGCCAGCAGCTTAGATGAAACTGGGACCCAGTACTTC.

This clone was counted a few times. V is TRBV6-5 and J is TRBJ1-1, with D perhaps matching TRBD1 (6 bases). Between the trimmed V and J ends, which lost 6 bases and 1 base, there was a span of 12 bases. Germline V gene lookup returns CDR1 MNHEY and CDR2 SVGAGI. This CDR3 contains 14 residues. The CDR3 here is CASRKWDTNTEAFF. CDR3 coding DNA: TGTGCCAGCAGGAAATGGGACACGAACACTGAAGCTTTCTTT.

The CDR3 spells CASSYESEQYF. CDR3 coding DNA: TGTGCCAGCAGTTACGAGTCCGAGCAGTACTTC. V is TRBV6-5 and J is TRBJ2-7; no definite D call. The V gene's germline CDR1 is MNHEY and CDR2 SVGAGI. The CDR3 is 11 amino acids. The ends were cut back, 2 bases at V and 6 bases at J, with 5 bases in the middle.

The CDR3 reads CASSGSPTKETQYF. The CDR3 DNA sequence: TGTGCCAGCTCGGGGTCACCCACCAAAGAGACCCAGTACTTC. The rearrangement links TRBV5-4 to TRBJ2-5; D possibly corresponds to TRBD2 (5 bases). The V and J ends lost 7 bases and 3 bases respectively, with 16 bases between them. Germline CDR1 SGHNT, CDR2 YYREEE (reference sequence). This CDR3 contains 14 residues.

The V gene is TRBV7-9, the J gene TRBJ1-4; no firm D call. This CDR3 spans 13 amino acids. Per the germline V gene, CDR1 is SEHNR and CDR2 is FQNEAQ (reference sequence). V was pared by 1 base and J by 8 bases, with 8 bases between. The CDR3 DNA reads TGTGCCAGCAGCTTAGAGACTACGGAAAAACTGTTTTTT. It yields the protein CASSLETTEKLFF.

This chain links TRBV28 with TRBJ1-5; 10 bases align to TRBD1. CDR1 is MDHEN and CDR2 is SYDVKM in the germline V gene. The trim removed 6 bases at V and 6 bases at J, leaving 2 bases unmatched. This CDR3 spans 13 amino acids. In DNA form, the CDR3 reads TGTGCCAGCAGCTGGACAGGGGGTCAGCCCCAGCATTTT. It translates to CASSWTGGQPQHF. Using reference TRBV28 and TRBJ1-5 for the parts outside the CDR3, the full variable domain is DVKVTQSSRYLVKRTGEKVFLECVQDMDHENMFWYRQDPGLGLRLIYFSYDVKMKEKGDIPEGYSVSREKKERFSLILESASTNQTSMYLCASSWTGGQPQHFGDGTRLSIL.

Written as DNA, the CDR3 is TGTGCCAGTAGTATATCTCAGGATTCACCCCTCCACTTT. This gives the protein CASSISQDSPLHF. This chain joins TRBV19 and TRBJ1-6, with no clear D. The CDR3 length is 13 residues. Germline V lookup: CDR1 LNHDA, CDR2 SQIVND (reference sequence). V lost 2 bases and J 8 bases, leaving 7 bases between the germline ends.

On this clone itself: This sample also contains other DNA sequences that code for the same CDR3. V gene TRBV3-1 (or the pseudogene TRBV3-2) combines with J gene TRBJ1-6; D is unresolved. Germline loops: CDR1 LGHDT, CDR2 YNNKEL (reference sequence). The CDR3 spans 13 residues. V was cut by 1 base and J by 8 bases, with 6 bases left in between. In nucleotides, the CDR3 is TGTGCCAGCAGCCAAGCTGGAGATTCACCCCTCCACTTT. Protein sequence: CASSQAGDSPLHF.

The chain combines TRBV3-1 (or the pseudogene TRBV3-2) with TRBJ2-5, with D maybe TRBD2 (6 bases). The CDR3 totals 15 residues. The germline gives CDR1 LGHDT, CDR2 YNNKEL (reference sequence). The ends were cut back, 5 bases at V and 2 bases at J, with 15 bases in the middle. For the CDR3, the DNA is TGTGCCAGCAGCAGCACGGGGGACCCACAAGAGACCCAGTACTTC. It codes for CASSSTGDPQETQYF.

The rearrangement joins TRBV9 to TRBJ1-2; TRBD1 aligns across 8 bases. Germline V gene sequence: CDR1 SGDLS, CDR2 YYNGEE. The V segment lost 4 bases and the J segment 2 bases; nucleotides outside the gene matches: 13. CDR3 length: 17 residues. The chain's CDR3 is CASSSGGQAHENYGYTF. In nucleotides, the CDR3 is TGTGCCAGCAGCTCCGGGGGACAGGCCCATGAAAACTATGGCTACACCTTC. Drawing the rest from reference TRBV9 and TRBJ1-2, the complete variable domain is DSGVTQTPKHLITATGQRVTLRCSPRSGDLSVYWYQQSLDQGLQFLIQYYNGEERAKGNILERFSAQQFPDLHSELNLSSLELGDSALYFCASSSGGQAHENYGYTFGSGTRLTVV.

This clone was observed once. The gene calls are TRBV19 and TRBJ1-6; TRBD1 aligns across 7 bases. Germline trimming cut 5 bases from V and 5 bases from J; bases unmatched to any gene: 9. The germline CDR1 and CDR2 sequences are LNHDA and SQIVND (reference sequence). This CDR3 contains 16 residues. Written as DNA, the CDR3 is TGTGCCAGTAGTCCCCCCGAGGGGGCTAATAATTCACCCCTCCACTTT. Amino acid sequence: CASSPPEGANNSPLHF. Using reference TRBV19 and TRBJ1-6 for the parts outside the CDR3, the full variable domain is DGGITQSPKYLFRKEGQNVTLSCEQNLNHDAMYWYRQDPGQGLRLIYYSQIVNDFQKGDIAEGYSVSREKKESFPLTVTSAQKNPTAFYLCASSPPEGANNSPLHFGNGTRLTVT.

The V call is TRBV7-3, the J call TRBJ1-1, with 7 bases that match TRBD1. Germline V gene sequence: CDR1 SGHTA, CDR2 FQGTGA. V gave up 0 bases and J gave up 8 bases; unmatched junction bases: 3. There are 13 residues in the CDR3. Here the CDR3 reads CASSLTLDREAFF. The DNA of the CDR3 is TGTGCCAGCAGCTTAACGTTGGACAGGGAAGCTTTCTTT.

The chain links TRBV24-1 to TRBJ2-3, with D possibly TRBD1 on 5 matching bases. The V gene lost 8 bases and the J gene lost 5 bases, with 19 bases spanning the gap. The V gene's germline CDR1 is KGHDR and CDR2 SFDVKD. This CDR3 is 15 amino acids long. The CDR3 DNA sequence: TGTGCCACCATAGTCCACAGGACCCATCTAGATACGCAGTATTTT. It yields the protein CATIVHRTHLDTQYF.

The table lists this clone with a count of one. This chain links TRBV23-1 with TRBJ2-1; D not resolved. TRBV23-1 falls under the ORF class, with uncertain function. The ends were cut back, 2 bases at V and 7 bases at J, with 12 bases in the middle. This CDR3 region has 14 residues. CDR3 nucleotides: TGCGCCAGCAGTCAACTTGTAGCTGGGAATGAGCAGTTCTTC. Its protein is CASSQLVAGNEQFF.

This clone was counted a single time. J is TRBJ1-2 and V is TRBV7-2; 8 nucleotides align to TRBD1. V shed 1 base, J shed 3 bases, and the junction held 7 bases outside the gene matches. Germline-derived CDR1 and CDR2 are SGHTA and FQGNSA. The CDR3 contains 16 residues. The CDR3: CASSLGSGTGDYGYTF. The CDR3 DNA sequence: TGTGCCAGCAGCTTAGGGTCGGGGACAGGCGACTATGGCTACACCTTC.

The J gene is TRBJ2-3, the V gene TRBV5-1, with 11 bases fitting TRBD2. V shed 9 bases, J shed 0 bases, and the junction held 9 bases outside the gene matches. The CDR3 length is 16 residues. Germline V gives CDR1 SGHRS, CDR2 YFSETQ. The CDR3 sequence is CATAEGLAESTDTQYF. The CDR3 bases are TGCGCCACCGCTGAGGGACTAGCGGAGAGCACAGATACGCAGTATTTT.

The rearrangement links TRBV5-1 to TRBJ1-2; TRBD1 aligns across 7 bases. CDR1 and CDR2 from the germline V gene are SGHRS and YFSETQ. The CDR3 is 16 amino acids. The ends lost 1 base at V and 2 bases at J; junction bases unmatched: 8. DNA for the CDR3: TGCGCCAGCAGCTTGTCCCAGACGACAGGGAACTATGGCTACACCTTC. Its translation is CASSLSQTTGNYGYTF. Variable domain in full (rest from reference TRBV5-1 and TRBJ1-2): KAGVTQTPRYLIKTRGQQVTLSCSPISGHRSVSWYQQTPGQGLQFLFEYFSETQRNKGNFPGRFSGRQFSNSRSEMNVSTLELGDSALYLCASSLSQTTGNYGYTFGSGTRLTVV.

The J gene is TRBJ2-2, the V gene TRBV29-1; TRBD1 agrees at 8 bases. CDR3 length: 13 amino acids. Germline V gene data show CDR1 as SQVTM and CDR2 as ANQGSEA. J lost 4 bases, V lost 7 bases, and 5 bases had no gene match. CDR3 sequence (DNA): TGCAGCGCACAGGGGGACGGCACCGGGGAGCTGTTTTTT. Translating it yields CSAQGDGTGELFF.

This clone was detected a few times. The rearrangement links TRBV10-3 to TRBJ1-3; no definite D call. The CDR3 runs 14 residues. From germline, CDR1 is ENHRY and CDR2 SYGVKD. With 7 bases removed from V and 2 bases from J, the gap between germline ends came to 12 bases. The CDR3 DNA follows: TGTGCCATCATTTTGAGGGTGGCTGGAAACACCATATATTTT. Translated: CAIILRVAGNTIYF.

This clone was seen just once. The V call is TRBV2, the J call TRBJ2-2; 8 positions match TRBD1. Germline CDR1 and CDR2: SNHLY and FYNNEI. The CDR3 totals 15 residues. V shed 9 bases and J 1 base; nucleotides not matched to a gene: 7. The CDR3 nucleotides read TGTGCCAGGGGATTAGGACAGGGGAACACCGGGGAGCTGTTTTTT. This encodes CARGLGQGNTGELFF.

V is TRBV28 and J is TRBJ2-2, with 7 bases that match TRBD2. This CDR3 has 16 amino acids. Germline V gene sequence: CDR1 MDHEN, CDR2 SYDVKM. J was trimmed by 5 bases and V by 0 bases; bases with no gene match: 6. Written as DNA, the CDR3 is TGTGCCAGCAGTTTATGGACGGGGGGAAGGACCGGGGAGCTGTTTTTT. Its translation is CASSLWTGGRTGELFF.

This sequence joins TRBV5-1 and TRBJ2-3, with TRBD2 matching 8 bases. Germline assignment: CDR1 SGHRS and CDR2 YFSETQ. This CDR3 region has 15 residues. The V and J ends lost 3 bases and 4 bases, in that order; junction bases with no gene match: 7. CDR3 nucleotide sequence: TGCGCCAGCAGCTCGTCTCTCGGGGGGGCAGATACGCAGTATTTT. Translated, it gives CASSSSLGGADTQYF. Full variable domain (missing parts from reference TRBV5-1 and TRBJ2-3): KAGVTQTPRYLIKTRGQQVTLSCSPISGHRSVSWYQQTPGQGLQFLFEYFSETQRNKGNFPGRFSGRQFSNSRSEMNVSTLELGDSALYLCASSSSLGGADTQYFGPGTRLTVL.

The chain is built from TRBV5-1 and TRBJ1-1; D is possibly TRBD1 (5 bases). Trimming cost V 4 bases and J 0 bases, with 13 bases left between them. This CDR3 spans 15 amino acids. Germline CDR1 SGHRS, CDR2 YFSETQ. In nucleotides, the CDR3 is TGCGCCAGCAGCATATTCACAGGCATGAACACTGAAGCTTTCTTT. Translating gives CASSIFTGMNTEAFF. Supplemented by reference TRBV5-1 and TRBJ1-1, the full variable domain reads KAGVTQTPRYLIKTRGQQVTLSCSPISGHRSVSWYQQTPGQGLQFLFEYFSETQRNKGNFPGRFSGRQFSNSRSEMNVSTLELGDSALYLCASSIFTGMNTEAFFGQGTRLTVV.